Included here is one T cell receptor (beta chain) sequence, with context. The ends were cut back, 5 bases at V and 5 bases at J, with 10 bases in the middle. The CDR3 runs 13 residues. This record comes from a study of identical twins. Healthy Caucasians were all of the donors. TCRdb reanalysed the 5' RACE reads using MiXCR and keeps one entry per CDR3 protein. Of roughly 250,000 distinct CDR3 sequences in the sample, about 14% were seen once. The V call is TRBV12-3 or TRBV12-4, the J call TRBJ2-1; TRBD1 might be the D (7 bases). The sequenced sample was memory (CD45RO+) T cells sorted from blood. The receptor comes from a young woman in good health. In DNA form, the CDR3 reads TGTGCCAGCAGTGCGGGACAGCACAATGAGCAGTTCTTC. Its translation is CASSAGQHNEQFF.